This T cell receptor beta chain was identified during a study of T cell responses to AZD1222 COVID-19 vaccine. Data came from immunoSEQ multiplex PCR; TCRdb stores just in-frame clones and leaves some out. The sample has 60,000 to 85,000 clones, 85% seen once. A note on this clone: Its specificity is not known.

V lost 4 bases, J lost 9 bases, and 4 bases stayed unmatched. Germline V gene lookup returns CDR1 SGHAT and CDR2 FQNNGV. The CDR3 has 12 amino acids. Study outcomes and limitations: Repertoires were obtained only post-peak T cell response. White British people made up most donors, females outnumbered males, and clonal diversity was possibly underestimated.

The sequenced sample was peripheral blood, obtained on day 0 of AZD1222 vaccination. The TCR originated in an adult in good health. The chain recombines TRBV11-2 with TRBJ1-1; 8 bases match TRBD1. The CDR3 DNA sequence: TGTGCCAGCAGCTCGACAGGGGTTCAAGCTTTCTTT. It encodes CASSSTGVQAFF.